This T cell receptor (beta chain) was retrieved from a study of T cells after posttransplantation cyclophosphamide. Broader study findings: Later blood repertoires were often dominated by clones from the donor CD8+ memory compartment. Skin or GI-infiltrating T cells shared few TRB sequences with blood.

The germline gives CDR1 SGDLS, CDR2 YYNGEE. This CDR3 is 16 amino acids long. V shed 0 bases, J shed 6 bases, and the junction held 9 bases outside the gene matches. Profiled with immunoSEQ multiplex PCR; TCRdb holds only in-frame clones, not every one. The data show over 20,000 clones, with none appearing a single time. The related graft donor's blood sample was taken on the day of bone marrow donation. This clone was recorded at least ten times. Its antigen remains unidentified. The sequenced sample was PBMCs. This TCR derives from a man in his forties or fifties in good health, CMV-negative, and a related stem cell transplant donor. The chain has TRBV9 and TRBJ2-3; 8 bases align to TRBD1. CDR3 sequence: CASSVGPQGARDTQYF. CDR3 sequence (DNA): TGTGCCAGCAGCGTAGGGCCCCAGGGGGCGCGTGATACGCAGTATTTT.